The entry below gives a single T cell receptor (beta chain) sequence along with its context. Its antigen is undetermined. The source of the sample is a study of response to subunit inactivated influenza vaccine. Study-wide results and limits: Authors suggested that a seasonal influenza vaccination recruits few new T cells each time.

TCRdb called the RT-PCR reads again in MiXCR, with one record for every CDR3 protein. The sample lists about 190,000 distinct CDR3 sequences; over 13% were seen once. This sequence was found in a man aged 50-60 years who received an inactivated influenza vaccine. The material was CD8+ T cells sorted from PBMCs, obtained roughly 5 days after vaccination.

Written as DNA, the CDR3 is TGTGCCAGTAGGGGCAGGGAAGAGACCCAGTACTTC. Protein product: CASRGREETQYF. This chain connects TRBV7-6 to TRBJ2-5; weak D call: TRBD1 (5 bases). CDR3 size: 12 residues. V was trimmed by 9 bases and J by 3 bases, leaving 11 bases between them. Germline CDR1 SGHVS, CDR2 FNYEAQ. Supplemented by reference TRBV7-6 and TRBJ2-5, the full variable domain reads GAGVSQSPRYKVTKRGQDVALRCDPISGHVSLYWYRQALGQGPEFLTYFNYEAQQDKSGLPNDRFSAERPEGSISTLTIQRTEQRDSAMYRCASRGREETQYFGPGTRLLVL.